This T cell receptor beta chain was sequenced in a study of blood T cells in healthy people across ages. Through a sample-barcoded 5' primer and a J-beta primer mix, a second PCR was run for 7 to 11 cycles. TCRdb re-analysed the 5' RACE reads in MiXCR, keeping a single row per CDR3 protein. This table holds fewer than 750,000 distinct CDR3 sequences, under 65% found once. Trimming cost V 2 bases and J 11 bases, with 12 bases left between them. CDR1 DFQATT and CDR2 SNEGSKA come from the germline V gene (reference sequence). The CDR3 runs to 11 residues. This receptor was identified in a woman aged 80 or over in good health. The sequencing input was blood. J is TRBJ2-5 and V is TRBV20-1; perhaps D is TRBD1 or TRBD2 (5 bases each). In nucleotides, the CDR3 is TGCAGTGCTAGACCGGGGCAGCGGCAGTACTTC. Translating gives CSARPGQRQYF.